This TCR beta chain was recorded in a study of beta chain features in type 1 diabetes. Findings of the study overall: Among all four CD4+ subsets, Type 1 diabetes patients had TCRB CDR3s that were moderately but significantly shorter.

This clone was seen only a few times. Its antigen is currently unknown. Isolated RNA was reverse transcribed in full, so expressed TCRB transcripts were sequenced. Repertoires were generated with immunoSEQ multiplex PCR, while TCRdb's copy carries only in-frame clones and drops some. The sample lists around 360,000 clones, 10% to 15% occurring once. Naive, central memory, regulatory and stem cell-like memory cells within the CD4+ compartment were sorted using CD45RO/CCR7/CD25/CD127/CD95/CD27. The CDR3 totals 13 residues. Germline assignment: CDR1 MNHEY and CDR2 SMNVEV (reference sequence). Trimming stripped 6 bases from V and 6 bases from J, with 15 bases between.

The J gene is TRBJ2-7, the V gene TRBV27, with unresolved D. Sequencing was carried out using naive CD4+ T cells from blood. The clonotype comes from a woman under 30 with type 1 diabetes. The DNA of the CDR3 is TGTGCCAGCAGAGACTCCGTGGGTGGCGAGCAGTACTTC. This sequence encodes CASRDSVGGEQYF.